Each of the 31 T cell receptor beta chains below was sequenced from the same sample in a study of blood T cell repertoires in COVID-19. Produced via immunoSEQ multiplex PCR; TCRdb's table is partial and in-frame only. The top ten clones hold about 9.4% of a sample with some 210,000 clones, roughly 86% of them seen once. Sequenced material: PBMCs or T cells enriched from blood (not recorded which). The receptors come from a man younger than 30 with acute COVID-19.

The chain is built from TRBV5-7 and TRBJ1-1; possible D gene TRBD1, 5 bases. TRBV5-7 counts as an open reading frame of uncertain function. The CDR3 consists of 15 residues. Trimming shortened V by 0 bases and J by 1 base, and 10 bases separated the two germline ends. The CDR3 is CASSLGEGRNTEAFF. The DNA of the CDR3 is TGTGCCAGCAGCTTGGGGGAGGGGAGGAACACTGAAGCTTTCTTT.

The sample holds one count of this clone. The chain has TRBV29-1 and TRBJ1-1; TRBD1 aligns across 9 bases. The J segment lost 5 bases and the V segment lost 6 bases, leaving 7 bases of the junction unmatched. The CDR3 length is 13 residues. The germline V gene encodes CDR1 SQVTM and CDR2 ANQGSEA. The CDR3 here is CSVSTGQGTEAFF. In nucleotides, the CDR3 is TGCAGCGTCTCCACCGGACAGGGGACTGAAGCTTTCTTT.

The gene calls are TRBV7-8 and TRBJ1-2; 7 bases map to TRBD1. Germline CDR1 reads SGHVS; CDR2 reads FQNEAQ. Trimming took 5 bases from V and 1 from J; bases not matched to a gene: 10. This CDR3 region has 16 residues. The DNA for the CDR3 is TGTGCCAGCAGCCCCCAGGGGGGACAGCGTAACTATGGCTACACCTTC. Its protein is CASSPQGGQRNYGYTF.

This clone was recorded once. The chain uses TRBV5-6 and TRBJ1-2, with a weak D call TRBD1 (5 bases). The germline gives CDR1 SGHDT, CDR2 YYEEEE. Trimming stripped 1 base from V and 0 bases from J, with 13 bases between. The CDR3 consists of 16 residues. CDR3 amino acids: CASSLTRARSNYGYTF. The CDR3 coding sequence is TGTGCCAGCAGCTTGACCAGGGCCCGTTCTAACTATGGCTACACCTTC.

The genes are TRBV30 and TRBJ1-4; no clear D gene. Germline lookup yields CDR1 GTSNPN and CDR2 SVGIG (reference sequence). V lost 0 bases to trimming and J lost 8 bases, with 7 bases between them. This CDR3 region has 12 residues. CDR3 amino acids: CAWSVLAEKLFF. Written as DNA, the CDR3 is TGTGCCTGGAGTGTGTTGGCCGAAAAACTGTTTTTT.

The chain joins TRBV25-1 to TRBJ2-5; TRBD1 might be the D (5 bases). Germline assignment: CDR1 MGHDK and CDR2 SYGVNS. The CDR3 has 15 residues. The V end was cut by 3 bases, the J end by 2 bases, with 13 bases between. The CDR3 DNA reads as TGTGCCAGCAGTGATTCGGCAGGGAAGCAAGAGACCCAGTACTTC. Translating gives CASSDSAGKQETQYF.

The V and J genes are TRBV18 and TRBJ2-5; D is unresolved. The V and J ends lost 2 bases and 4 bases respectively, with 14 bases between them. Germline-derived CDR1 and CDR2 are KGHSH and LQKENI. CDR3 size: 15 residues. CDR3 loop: CASSPSVLGAETQYF. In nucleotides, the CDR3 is TGTGCCAGCTCACCAAGTGTATTAGGAGCAGAGACCCAGTACTTC.

CDR3 sequence (DNA): TGTGCCAGCAGCTTAGATGACTACGGTCACGAGCAGTACTTC. It is translated as CASSLDDYGHEQYF. The rearrangement links TRBV7-9 to TRBJ2-7; D is perhaps TRBD2 (5 bases). V was shortened by 1 base and J by 5 bases, with 12 bases between the two germline ends. Germline assignment: CDR1 SEHNR and CDR2 FQNEAQ (reference sequence). There are 14 residues in the CDR3.

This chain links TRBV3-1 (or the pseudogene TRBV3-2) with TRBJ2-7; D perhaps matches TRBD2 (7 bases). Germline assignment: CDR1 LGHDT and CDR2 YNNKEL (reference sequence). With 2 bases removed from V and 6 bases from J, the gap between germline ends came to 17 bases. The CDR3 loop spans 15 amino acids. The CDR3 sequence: CASSQKGGGIAEQYF. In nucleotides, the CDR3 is TGTGCCAGCAGCCAAAAGGGAGGGGGGATTGCCGAGCAGTACTTC.

In DNA form, the CDR3 reads TGTGCCAGCAGTTACCGCTGGGGACAGGAAAGCTCTGGGGCCAACGTCCTGACTTTC. It specifies CASSYRWGQESSGANVLTF. The rearrangement links TRBV6-2 or TRBV6-3 to TRBJ2-6; TRBD1 aligns across 8 bases. V trimming: 2 bases; J trimming: 0 bases; junction bases outside the gene matches: 9. The CDR3 is made up of 19 amino acids. CDR1 and CDR2 from the germline V gene are MNHEY and SVGEGT.

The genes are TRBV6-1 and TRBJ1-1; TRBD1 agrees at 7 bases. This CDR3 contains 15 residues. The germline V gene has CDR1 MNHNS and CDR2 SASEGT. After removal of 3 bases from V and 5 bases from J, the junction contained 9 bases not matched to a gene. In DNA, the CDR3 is TGTGCCAGCAGTGAGGTTGTAGGGGGCGAAACTGAAGCTTTCTTT. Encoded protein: CASSEVVGGETEAFF.

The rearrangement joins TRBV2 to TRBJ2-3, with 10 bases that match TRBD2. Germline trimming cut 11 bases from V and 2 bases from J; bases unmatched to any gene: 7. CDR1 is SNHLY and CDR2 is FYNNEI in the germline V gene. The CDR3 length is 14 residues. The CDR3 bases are TGTGCCCGGGCGGGGACTAGCGTCACAGATACGCAGTATTTT. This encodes CARAGTSVTDTQYF.

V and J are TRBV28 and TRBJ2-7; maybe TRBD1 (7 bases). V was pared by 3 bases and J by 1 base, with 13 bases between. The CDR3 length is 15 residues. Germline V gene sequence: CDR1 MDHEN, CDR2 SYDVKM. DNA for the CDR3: TGTGCCAGCAGTTTTGGGTCAGGGGGGTCCTACGAGCAGTACTTC. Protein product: CASSFGSGGSYEQYF.

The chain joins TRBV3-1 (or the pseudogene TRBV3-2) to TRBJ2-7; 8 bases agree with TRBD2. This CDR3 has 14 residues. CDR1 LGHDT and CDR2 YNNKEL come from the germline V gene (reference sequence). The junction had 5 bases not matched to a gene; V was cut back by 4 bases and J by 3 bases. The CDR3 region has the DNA TGTGCCAGCAGCCCGGGACTAGGAGACTACGAGCAGTACTTC. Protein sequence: CASSPGLGDYEQYF.

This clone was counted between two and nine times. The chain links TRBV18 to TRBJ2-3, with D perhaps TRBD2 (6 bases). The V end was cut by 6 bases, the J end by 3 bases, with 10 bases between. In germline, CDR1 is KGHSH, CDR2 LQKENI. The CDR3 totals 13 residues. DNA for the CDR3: TGTGCCAGCTCCGGGAGTCAGACAGATACGCAGTATTTT. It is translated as CASSGSQTDTQYF.

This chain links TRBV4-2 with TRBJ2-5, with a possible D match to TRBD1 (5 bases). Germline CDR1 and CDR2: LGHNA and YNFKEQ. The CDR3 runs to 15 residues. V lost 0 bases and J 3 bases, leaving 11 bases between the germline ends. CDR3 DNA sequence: TGTGCCAGCAGCCAAGATGGGTCAGGGAAAGAGACCCAGTACTTC. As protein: CASSQDGSGKETQYF.

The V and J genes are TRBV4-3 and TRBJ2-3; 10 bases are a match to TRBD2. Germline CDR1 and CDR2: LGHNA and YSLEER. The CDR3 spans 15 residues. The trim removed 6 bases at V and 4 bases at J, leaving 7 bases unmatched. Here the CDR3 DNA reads TGCGCCAGCAGTCCGCAGCGGGGGGGGGCAGATACGCAGTATTTT. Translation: CASSPQRGGADTQYF.

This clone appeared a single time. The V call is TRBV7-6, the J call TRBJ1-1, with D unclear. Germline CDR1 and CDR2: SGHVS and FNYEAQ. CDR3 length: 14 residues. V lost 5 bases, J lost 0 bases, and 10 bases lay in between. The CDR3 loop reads CASSSRELNTEAFF. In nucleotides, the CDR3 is TGTGCCAGCAGCAGCCGGGAACTGAACACTGAAGCTTTCTTT.

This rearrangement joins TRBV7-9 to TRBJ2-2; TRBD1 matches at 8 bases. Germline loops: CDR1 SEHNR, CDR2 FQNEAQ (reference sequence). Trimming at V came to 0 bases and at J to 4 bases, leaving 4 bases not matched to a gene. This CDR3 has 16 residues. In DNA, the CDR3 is TGTGCCAGCAGCTTAGCCGGGACAGGAGGCACCGGGGAGCTGTTTTTT. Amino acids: CASSLAGTGGTGELFF.

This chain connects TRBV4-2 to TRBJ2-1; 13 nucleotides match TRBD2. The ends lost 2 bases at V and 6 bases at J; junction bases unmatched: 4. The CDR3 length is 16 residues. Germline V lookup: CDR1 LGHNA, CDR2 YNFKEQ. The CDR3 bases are TGTGCCAGCAGCCAACCGGGACTAGCGGGACGCAATGAGCAGTTCTTC. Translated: CASSQPGLAGRNEQFF.

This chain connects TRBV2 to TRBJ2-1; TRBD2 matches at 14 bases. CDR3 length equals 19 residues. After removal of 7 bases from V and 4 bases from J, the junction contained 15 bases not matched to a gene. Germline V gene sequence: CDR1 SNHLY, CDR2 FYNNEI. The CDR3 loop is CASNKGGLAGVFVYNEQFF. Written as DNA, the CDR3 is TGTGCCAGCAACAAGGGGGGACTAGCGGGAGTTTTTGTATACAATGAGCAGTTCTTC.

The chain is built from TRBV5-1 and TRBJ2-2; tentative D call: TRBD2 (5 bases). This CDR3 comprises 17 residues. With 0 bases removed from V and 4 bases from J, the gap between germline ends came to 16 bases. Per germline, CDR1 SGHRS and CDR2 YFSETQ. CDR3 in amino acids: CASSLVFLEGGTGELFF. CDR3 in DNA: TGCGCCAGCAGCTTGGTCTTTTTAGAGGGCGGCACCGGGGAGCTGTTTTTT.

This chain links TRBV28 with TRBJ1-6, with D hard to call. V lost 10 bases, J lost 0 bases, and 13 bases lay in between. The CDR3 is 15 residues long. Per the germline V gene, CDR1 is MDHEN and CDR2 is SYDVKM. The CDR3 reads CATHPPSSYNSPLHF. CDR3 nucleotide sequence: TGTGCCACCCACCCTCCGAGCTCCTATAATTCACCCCTCCACTTT.

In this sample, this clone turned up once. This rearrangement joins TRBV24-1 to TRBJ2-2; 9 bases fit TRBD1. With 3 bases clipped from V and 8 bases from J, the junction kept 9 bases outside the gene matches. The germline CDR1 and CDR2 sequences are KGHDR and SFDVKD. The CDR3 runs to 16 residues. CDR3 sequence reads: CATSDTLQGAPGELFF. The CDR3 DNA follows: TGTGCCACCAGTGATACTCTACAGGGGGCACCAGGGGAGCTGTTTTTT.

CDR3: CSAKLTEAFF. The CDR3 bases are TGCAGTGCTAAATTAACTGAAGCTTTCTTT. The rearrangement joins TRBV20-1 to TRBJ1-1, with no clear D. The CDR3 runs to 10 residues. Trimming removed 4 bases from V and 5 bases from J, with 5 bases in between. Per the germline V gene, CDR1 is DFQATT and CDR2 is SNEGSKA (reference sequence).

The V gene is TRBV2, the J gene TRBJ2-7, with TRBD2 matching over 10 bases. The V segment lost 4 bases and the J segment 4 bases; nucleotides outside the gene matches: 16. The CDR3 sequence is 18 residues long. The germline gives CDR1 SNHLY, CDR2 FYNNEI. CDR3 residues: CASSVNRVASGSRYEQYF. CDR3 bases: TGTGCCAGCAGTGTAAACAGGGTGGCTAGCGGGAGTAGGTACGAGCAGTACTTC.

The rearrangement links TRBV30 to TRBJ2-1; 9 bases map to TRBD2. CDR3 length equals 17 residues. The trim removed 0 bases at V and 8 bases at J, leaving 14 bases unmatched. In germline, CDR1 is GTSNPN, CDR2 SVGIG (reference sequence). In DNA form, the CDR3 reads TGTGCCTGGAGTGTACTTGGCGGGAGGGTAGGACTCCATGAGCAGTTCTTC. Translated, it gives CAWSVLGGRVGLHEQFF.

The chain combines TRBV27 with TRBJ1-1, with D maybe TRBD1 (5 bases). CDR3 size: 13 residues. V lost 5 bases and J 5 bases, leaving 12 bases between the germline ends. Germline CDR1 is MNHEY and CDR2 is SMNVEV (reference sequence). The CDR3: CASSLTVGTEAFF. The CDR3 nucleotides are TGTGCCAGCAGTCTGACAGTCGGGACTGAAGCTTTCTTT.

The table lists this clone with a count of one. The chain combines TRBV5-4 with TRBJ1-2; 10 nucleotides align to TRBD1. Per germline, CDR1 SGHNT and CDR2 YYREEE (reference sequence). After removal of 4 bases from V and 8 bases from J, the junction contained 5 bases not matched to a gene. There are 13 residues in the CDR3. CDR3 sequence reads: CASSPGQGKGYTF. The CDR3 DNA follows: TGTGCCAGCAGCCCGGGACAGGGGAAAGGCTACACCTTC.

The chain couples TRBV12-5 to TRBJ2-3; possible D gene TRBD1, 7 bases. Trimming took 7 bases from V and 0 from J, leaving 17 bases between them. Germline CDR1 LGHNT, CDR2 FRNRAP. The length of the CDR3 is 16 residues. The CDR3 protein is CASAPGGSGSTDTQYF. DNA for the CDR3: TGTGCTAGTGCGCCAGGGGGTAGCGGCAGCACAGATACGCAGTATTTT.

CDR3 in amino acids: CASSRTGSGYTF. CDR3 sequence (DNA): TGTGCCAGCAGCAGGACAGGGAGTGGCTACACCTTC. This rearrangement joins TRBV5-4 to TRBJ1-2; 8 nucleotides line up with TRBD1. The germline V gene encodes CDR1 SGHNT and CDR2 YYREEE (reference sequence). V lost 4 bases to trimming and J lost 7 bases; unmatched junction nucleotides: 3. The CDR3 extends over 12 amino acids.